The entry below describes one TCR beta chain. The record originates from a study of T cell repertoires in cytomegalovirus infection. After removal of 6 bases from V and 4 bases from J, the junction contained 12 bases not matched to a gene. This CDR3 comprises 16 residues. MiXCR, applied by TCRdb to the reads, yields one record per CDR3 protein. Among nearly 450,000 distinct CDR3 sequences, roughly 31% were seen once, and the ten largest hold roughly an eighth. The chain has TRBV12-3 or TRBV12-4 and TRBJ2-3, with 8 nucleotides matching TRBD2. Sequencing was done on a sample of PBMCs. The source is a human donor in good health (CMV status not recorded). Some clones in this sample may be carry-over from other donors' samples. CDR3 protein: CASRRRGGSQADTQYF. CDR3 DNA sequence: TGTGCCAGCAGAAGACGGGGGGGCTCCCAGGCAGATACGCAGTATTTT.